This T cell receptor (beta chain) came from a study of STAT5B mutations in CD4+ large granular lymphocyte leukemia. This CDR3 contains 14 residues. The germline CDR1 and CDR2 sequences are MNHEY and SVGAGI. Trimming left V 5 bases short and J 7 bases short, with 15 bases between. Only in-frame clones appear in the TCRdb table, and some are missing; sequencing was by immunoSEQ multiplex PCR. The sample carries fewer than 35,000 clones, less than 80% recorded once. The sample consisted of CD4+ T cells from blood buffy coats. The V gene is TRBV6-5, the J gene TRBJ2-4; the D call may be TRBD1 or TRBD2 (5 bases each). This clonotype was sampled from a human donor in good health. In nucleotides, the CDR3 is TGTGCCAGCAGTACCGGGACGGCCCGGAACATTCAGTACTTC. Its protein is CASSTGTARNIQYF.